The rows below give T cell receptor beta chains drawn from one sample of a study of cytomegalovirus exposure and HLA in healthy donors. The protocol was immunoSEQ multiplex PCR, while the TCRdb copy is restricted to in-frame clones and leaves out a portion. The sample consists of about 56,000 clones, around 94% of them appearing once. The sample was PBMCs. The receptor source for this set is a man between 18 and 29 years old in good health and CMV-seronegative. The CDR3 runs from the conserved cysteine through the conserved F or W. Each record gives: J gene, D gene, clone size, CDR3 length, V gene, CDR3 protein, CDR3 DNA. A D gene is named only where the DNA matches it firmly. Clone size is stated in some rows and not others, as once, few, many or a class when expanded.

>TRBJ2-7|TRBD2|.|12|TRBV28
CASGLAGYEQYF
TGTGCCAGCGGACTAGCGGGATACGAGCAGTACTTC
>TRBJ1-1|TRBD1|once|13|TRBV6-4
CASRGQGATEAFF
TGTGCCAGCAGAGGTCAGGGGGCAACTGAAGCTTTCTTT
>TRBJ1-5|.|.|14|TRBV9
CASSVGGLNQPQHF
TGTGCCAGCAGCGTAGGGGGCCTTAATCAGCCCCAGCATTTT
>TRBJ2-4|.|.|14|TRBV4-2
CASSQDFRGDIQYF
TGTGCCAGCAGCCAAGATTTCCGGGGAGACATTCAGTACTTC
>TRBJ2-3|TRBD2|.|17|TRBV28
CASSLGLAGAFGDTQYF
TGTGCCAGCAGTCTGGGACTAGCGGGAGCGTTCGGAGATACGCAGTATTTT
>TRBJ2-3|TRBD1|.|15|TRBV5-1
CASSTGTGGTDTQYF
TGCGCCAGCAGTACCGGGACAGGGGGCACAGATACGCAGTATTTT
>TRBJ2-7|TRBD1|.|17|TRBV28
CASRSTGGLVGSYEQYF
TGTGCCAGCAGGTCGACAGGGGGCCTTGTAGGCTCCTACGAGCAGTACTTC
>TRBJ2-5|TRBD2|.|16|TRBV4-1
CASSPRLAVGQETQYF
TGCGCCAGCAGCCCCAGACTAGCAGTTGGGCAAGAGACCCAGTACTTC
>TRBJ2-1|TRBD2|.|14|TRBV27
CASSLREGGHEQFF
TGTGCCAGCAGTTTACGGGAGGGAGGCCATGAGCAGTTCTTC
>TRBJ1-5|TRBD1|.|13|TRBV29-1
CSVDRGCNQPQHF
TGCAGCGTAGACAGGGGGTGCAATCAGCCCCAGCATTTT
>TRBJ1-1|.|.|13|TRBV6-6
CASGRTKNTEAFF
TGTGCCAGCGGGCGGACAAAGAACACTGAAGCTTTCTTT
>TRBJ2-2|TRBD1|.|16|TRBV5-1
CASSLEGTANTGELFF
TGCGCCAGCAGCTTGGAAGGGACAGCTAACACCGGGGAGCTGTTTTTT
>TRBJ1-3|TRBD1|.|17|TRBV9
CASSRAPPGQGLNTIYF
TGTGCCAGCAGCAGAGCCCCGCCGGGACAGGGGTTAAACACCATATATTTT
>TRBJ2-2|TRBD2|.|17|TRBV7-8
CASSLDSSGMNTGELFF
TGTGCCAGCAGCTTAGACTCTAGCGGGATGAACACCGGGGAGCTGTTTTTT
>TRBJ2-2|.|.|15|TRBV4-3
CASSPYRGITGELFF
TGCGCCAGCAGCCCTTATCGGGGGATCACCGGGGAGCTGTTTTTT
>TRBJ1-2|TRBD1|.|14|TRBV25-1
CASTKGRGNYGYTF
TGTGCCAGCACCAAGGGCAGGGGGAACTATGGCTACACCTTC
>TRBJ2-7|.|.|16|TRBV15
CATSRGRQQLAYEQYF
TGTGCCACCAGCAGAGGTAGACAGCAATTAGCCTACGAGCAGTACTTC
>TRBJ2-2|TRBD1|.|15|TRBV29-1
CSVGQGAANTGELFF
TGCAGCGTGGGACAGGGGGCGGCGAACACCGGGGAGCTGTTTTTT
>TRBJ1-4|.|.|19|TRBV15
CATSRGRHIRGSTNEKLFF
TGTGCCACCAGCAGAGGACGACATATACGGGGATCAACTAATGAAAAACTGTTTTTT
>TRBJ2-3|TRBD2|.|17|TRBV4-3
CASSQDLAGGGTDTQYF
TGCGCCAGCAGCCAAGATCTAGCGGGAGGAGGCACAGATACGCAGTATTTT
>TRBJ2-7|.|.|13|TRBV27
CASRSASSDEQYF
TGTGCCAGCCGTAGCGCATCTAGCGACGAGCAGTACTTC
>TRBJ2-7|TRBD2|.|14|TRBV6-5
CASRRSGRVSEQYF
TGTGCCAGCAGAAGAAGCGGGAGAGTCTCCGAGCAGTACTTC